These T cell receptor beta chains were read from a single sample in a study of control samples from healthy donors and cancer patients. Sequenced by immunoSEQ multiplex PCR; TCRdb stores in-frame clones only, minus some. Of roughly 190,000 clones in the sample, roughly 91% are singletons; the top ten hold approximately 1.5%. The sequenced sample was blood. These receptors were obtained from a woman in her 30s in good health. Both conserved end residues are part of each CDR3. The order of the fields is V gene, J gene, clone size, D gene, CDR3 DNA, CDR3 protein. D genes are given only for firm matches. A clone size is listed for some rows: how often the clone was seen (once, few, many), or a class if it is expanded.

v_gene: TRBV7-9; j_gene: TRBJ1-4; abundance: NA; d_gene: NA; CDR3nt: TGTGCCAGCAGCTTAGGAAGCAGCGGTAATGAAAAACTGTTTTTT; CDR3aa: CASSLGSSGNEKLFF
v_gene: TRBV5-4; j_gene: TRBJ2-5; abundance: NA; d_gene: TRBD2; CDR3nt: TGTGCCAGCAGCTCGGGACTAGGCCAAGAGACCCAGTACTTC; CDR3aa: CASSSGLGQETQYF
v_gene: TRBV18; j_gene: TRBJ2-1; abundance: NA; d_gene: TRBD2; CDR3nt: TGTGCCAGCTCACCACCCCTAGCGGGGGGGCTCAATGAGCAGTTCTTC; CDR3aa: CASSPPLAGGLNEQFF
v_gene: TRBV6-1; j_gene: TRBJ2-5; abundance: NA; d_gene: TRBD2; CDR3nt: TGTGCCAGCAGTGAATCAGCGGGAGCAGAGACCCAGTACTTC; CDR3aa: CASSESAGAETQYF
v_gene: TRBV6-4; j_gene: TRBJ2-1; abundance: NA; d_gene: TRBD2; CDR3nt: TGTGCCAGCAGTGACGGTAGCGGGGGGGCACATGAGCAGTTCTTC; CDR3aa: CASSDGSGGAHEQFF
v_gene: TRBV5-5; j_gene: TRBJ2-7; abundance: NA; d_gene: NA; CDR3nt: TGTGCCAGCAGCGACACCTACGAGCAGTACTTC; CDR3aa: CASSDTYEQYF
v_gene: TRBV7-9; j_gene: TRBJ2-1; abundance: NA; d_gene: TRBD1; CDR3nt: TGTGCCAGCAGCTTAGACAGGGGGAGCTCCTACAATGAGCAGTTCTTC; CDR3aa: CASSLDRGSSYNEQFF
v_gene: TRBV7-2; j_gene: TRBJ2-3; abundance: NA; d_gene: NA; CDR3nt: TGTGCCAGCAGCTTAACGGGAGTTGCAGATACGCAGTATTTT; CDR3aa: CASSLTGVADTQYF
v_gene: TRBV6-4; j_gene: TRBJ2-1; abundance: NA; d_gene: TRBD2; CDR3nt: TGTGCCAGCAGTGTGGGACTAGCGGGTAATGAGCAGTTCTTC; CDR3aa: CASSVGLAGNEQFF
v_gene: TRBV29-1; j_gene: TRBJ1-1; abundance: NA; d_gene: NA; CDR3nt: TGCAGCCCCCACAGGAACACTGAAGCTTTCTTT; CDR3aa: CSPHRNTEAFF
v_gene: TRBV6-1; j_gene: TRBJ1-2; abundance: NA; d_gene: TRBD1; CDR3nt: TGTGCCAGCAGTGACAGGGGGCCTTATGGCTACACCTTC; CDR3aa: CASSDRGPYGYTF
v_gene: TRBV10-2; j_gene: TRBJ2-7; abundance: once; d_gene: TRBD1; CDR3nt: TGCGCCAGCAGGACAGGGCTCGGCGAGCAGTACTTC; CDR3aa: CASRTGLGEQYF
v_gene: TRBV7-9; j_gene: TRBJ1-4; abundance: NA; d_gene: TRBD1; CDR3nt: TGTGCCAGCAGCTTACAGGGGGCAAGTGAAAAACTGTTTTTT; CDR3aa: CASSLQGASEKLFF
v_gene: TRBV19; j_gene: TRBJ1-4; abundance: NA; d_gene: NA; CDR3nt: TGTGCCAGTAGGGACGGCTACACAACTAATGAAAAACTGTTTTTT; CDR3aa: CASRDGYTTNEKLFF
v_gene: TRBV4-2; j_gene: TRBJ2-5; abundance: NA; d_gene: NA; CDR3nt: TGTGCCAGCAGCCAAGATCAAGGGGGGCAGGAGACCCAGTACTTC; CDR3aa: CASSQDQGGQETQYF
v_gene: TRBV27; j_gene: TRBJ2-7; abundance: NA; d_gene: TRBD1; CDR3nt: TGTGCCAGCAGTCCCCGGGACAGGGGGGCGAACGAGCAGTACTTC; CDR3aa: CASSPRDRGANEQYF
v_gene: TRBV3-1/TRBV3-2; j_gene: TRBJ1-5; abundance: NA; d_gene: TRBD1; CDR3nt: TGTGCCAGCAGCCAAGGTCAGGGGGCAGTGGATTTT; CDR3aa: CASSQGQGAVDF
v_gene: TRBV27; j_gene: TRBJ1-2; abundance: NA; d_gene: NA; CDR3nt: TGTGCCAGCAGTTTATATGGGGACCCTTATGGCTACACCTTC; CDR3aa: CASSLYGDPYGYTF
v_gene: TRBV7-9; j_gene: TRBJ2-6; abundance: NA; d_gene: NA; CDR3nt: TGTGCCAGCAGCTTAGGACAGTTAAGCTCTGGGGCCAACGTCCTGACTTTC; CDR3aa: CASSLGQLSSGANVLTF
v_gene: TRBV30; j_gene: TRBJ1-1; abundance: once; d_gene: NA; CDR3nt: TGTGCCTGGGGGCGAACTGAAGCTTTCTTT; CDR3aa: CAWGRTEAFF
v_gene: TRBV24-1; j_gene: TRBJ2-1; abundance: NA; d_gene: NA; CDR3nt: TGTGCCACCAAGGACAACAATGAGCAGTTCTTC; CDR3aa: CATKDNNEQFF
v_gene: TRBV29-1; j_gene: TRBJ2-7; abundance: NA; d_gene: NA; CDR3nt: TGCAGCGTTGAAAGAACCCCCTACGAGCAGTACTTC; CDR3aa: CSVERTPYEQYF
v_gene: TRBV19; j_gene: TRBJ2-3; abundance: NA; d_gene: NA; CDR3nt: TGTGCCAGTAGTACCCGGACTAGCACAGATACGCAGTATTTT; CDR3aa: CASSTRTSTDTQYF
v_gene: TRBV3-1/TRBV3-2; j_gene: TRBJ2-5; abundance: NA; d_gene: NA; CDR3nt: TGTGCCAGCAGCCCGGACACAAACCAAGAGACCCAGTACTTC; CDR3aa: CASSPDTNQETQYF
v_gene: TRBV5-4; j_gene: TRBJ2-7; abundance: NA; d_gene: TRBD2; CDR3nt: TGTGCCAGCAGCTTGGCGGGGGGCTCCTACGAGCAGTACTTC; CDR3aa: CASSLAGGSYEQYF
v_gene: TRBV6-6; j_gene: TRBJ1-4; abundance: NA; d_gene: NA; CDR3nt: TGTGCCAGCAGTTACTCAGGGGACTATGAAAAACTGTTTTTT; CDR3aa: CASSYSGDYEKLFF
v_gene: TRBV27; j_gene: TRBJ1-1; abundance: NA; d_gene: NA; CDR3nt: TGTGCCAGCAGTTTAAACAGACGGAGCCAGAACACTGAAGCTTTCTTT; CDR3aa: CASSLNRRSQNTEAFF
v_gene: TRBV3-1/TRBV3-2; j_gene: TRBJ1-6; abundance: few; d_gene: NA; CDR3nt: TGTGCCAGCAGCCAGACAGGAAACTCCTATAATTCACCCCTCCACTTT; CDR3aa: CASSQTGNSYNSPLHF
v_gene: TRBV5-1; j_gene: TRBJ1-4; abundance: NA; d_gene: NA; CDR3nt: TGCGCCAGCACCCGGGAGGCTAATGAAAAACTGTTTTTT; CDR3aa: CASTREANEKLFF
v_gene: TRBV7-2; j_gene: TRBJ1-2; abundance: NA; d_gene: TRBD1; CDR3nt: TGTGCCAGCAGCTTAGAAGGGGGCGGTATCTATGGCTACACCTTC; CDR3aa: CASSLEGGGIYGYTF
v_gene: TRBV6-5; j_gene: TRBJ2-7; abundance: NA; d_gene: NA; CDR3nt: TGTGCCAGCAGTTACTCGATTGGGGTTTACGAGCAGTACTTC; CDR3aa: CASSYSIGVYEQYF
v_gene: TRBV9; j_gene: TRBJ1-6; abundance: NA; d_gene: TRBD1; CDR3nt: TGTGCCAGCCGCAGGGGGCAGAATTCACCCCTCCACTTT; CDR3aa: CASRRGQNSPLHF
v_gene: TRBV28; j_gene: TRBJ2-3; abundance: once; d_gene: TRBD1; CDR3nt: TGTGCCAGCAGCCGGGACAGGGTGGGCACAGATACGCAGTATTTT; CDR3aa: CASSRDRVGTDTQYF
v_gene: TRBV11-2; j_gene: TRBJ1-2; abundance: NA; d_gene: NA; CDR3nt: TGTGCCAGCAGCCTCGGACGGAACTATGGCTACACCTTC; CDR3aa: CASSLGRNYGYTF
v_gene: TRBV30; j_gene: TRBJ1-4; abundance: NA; d_gene: TRBD1; CDR3nt: TGTGCCTGGAGTGTAGGACAGGGTTCTGAAAAACTGTTTTTT; CDR3aa: CAWSVGQGSEKLFF
v_gene: TRBV7-9; j_gene: TRBJ1-2; abundance: NA; d_gene: NA; CDR3nt: TGTGCCAGCAGCTTAGCGCCAGGGCTTGACTATGGCTACACCTTC; CDR3aa: CASSLAPGLDYGYTF